These 25 T cell receptor beta chains share one sample of origin, sequenced in a study of metastatic and nonmetastatic thyroid tumors. Nobody among the patients had been given any treatment before thyroid surgery. From the PCR reads, TCRdb re-called clones with MiXCR. In the table there are about 92,000 clones, about 15% of which are singletons. The sample was blood. The receptor source for this set is a female donor with papillary thyroid cancer or a benign thyroid nodule (not recorded which). Some clones in this sample may be carry-over from other donors' samples.

In this sample, this clone turned up many times. V usage is TRBV3-1 and J usage is TRBJ1-5; maybe TRBD1 (6 bases). V was trimmed by 3 bases and J by 3 bases, leaving 12 bases between them. Germline V gene data show CDR1 as LGHDT and CDR2 as YNNKEL (reference sequence). The CDR3 is 15 residues long. CDR3: CASSQGTGTNQPQHF. CDR3 DNA sequence: TGTGCCAGCAGCCAGGGCACAGGGACCAATCAGCCCCAGCATTTT.

The sample holds many counts of this clone. The chain employs TRBV7-9 and TRBJ2-1; 8 nucleotides line up with TRBD2. The trim removed 5 bases at V and 3 bases at J, leaving 6 bases unmatched. Per the germline V gene, CDR1 is SEHNR and CDR2 is FQNEAQ (reference sequence). This CDR3 contains 15 residues. DNA of the CDR3: TGTGCCAGCAGCGCCCGCGGGGGGAACTACAATGAGCAGTTCTTC. Amino acid sequence: CASSARGGNYNEQFF.

In this sample, this clone turned up a few times. The chain links TRBV12-3 or TRBV12-4 to TRBJ1-1; D is possibly TRBD1 (5 bases). V was trimmed by 8 bases and J by 6 bases, leaving 22 bases between them. The CDR3 length is 15 residues. This CDR3 is CASGTQAVKGSEAFF. The CDR3 DNA sequence: TGTGCCAGCGGTACCCAAGCGGTAAAGGGGTCTGAAGCTTTCTTT.

This clone was found many times. The CDR3 region has the DNA TGTGCCAGCAGTCCAATCCAACCGACAGGGAGGGGCTACACCTTC. This codes for CASSPIQPTGRGYTF. The J gene is TRBJ1-2, the V gene TRBV6-1, with 7 nucleotides matching TRBD1. This CDR3 has 15 amino acids. Germline V gives CDR1 MNHNS, CDR2 SASEGT. After removal of 5 bases from V and 8 bases from J, the junction contained 14 bases not matched to a gene.

This clone showed up just a few times. CDR3 amino acids: CASSLYGGGYGYTF. In nucleotides, the CDR3 is TGTGCCAGCAGTTTATATGGAGGTGGCTATGGCTACACCTTC. The chain is built from TRBV27 and TRBJ1-2; D ambiguous. Trimming removed 1 base from V and 4 bases from J, with 10 bases in between. The CDR3 spans 14 residues. Germline lookup yields CDR1 MNHEY and CDR2 SMNVEV (reference sequence).

This clone has ten or more counts. The rearrangement joins TRBV20-1 to TRBJ2-7; TRBD2 agrees at 7 bases. Unmatched junction bases numbered 5, after V lost 0 bases and J lost 0 bases. The CDR3 is 15 residues long. Germline values: CDR1 DFQATT, CDR2 SNEGSKA (reference sequence). This CDR3 is CSARDVRGVSYEQYF. Here the CDR3 DNA reads TGCAGTGCTAGAGATGTTCGGGGGGTCTCCTACGAGCAGTACTTC.

This clone was seen many times. This chain joins TRBV6-1 and TRBJ1-1, with 7 bases aligning to TRBD1. V shed 10 bases and J 5 bases; nucleotides not matched to a gene: 19. The CDR3 runs 16 residues. Germline CDR1 and CDR2: MNHNS and SASEGT. The CDR3 DNA is TGTGCCACCAGACCGCAGGGGGAGGGAGTTAATACTGAAGCTTTCTTT. As protein: CATRPQGEGVNTEAFF.

This clone was counted a few times. The chain uses TRBV6-1 and TRBJ1-6; 7 bases fit TRBD1. Trimming cost V 6 bases and J 9 bases; bases outside gene matches: 11. This CDR3 spans 15 amino acids. Per germline, CDR1 MNHNS and CDR2 SASEGT. The CDR3 sequence is CASRRSGTVVSPLHF. DNA for the CDR3: TGTGCCAGCAGACGGAGTGGGACAGTGGTTTCACCCCTCCACTTT.

This chain joins TRBV3-1 and TRBJ1-3, with TRBD1 as a possible D gene (5 bases). V shed 0 bases and J shed 9 bases, with 12 bases lying between them. Germline CDR1 reads LGHDT; CDR2 reads YNNKEL (reference sequence). This CDR3 contains 14 residues. The CDR3 spells CASSQDCAGSTIYF. DNA for the CDR3: TGTGCCAGCAGCCAAGATTGCGCAGGGAGCACCATATATTTT.

This clone appeared many times. This chain joins TRBV6-1 and TRBJ2-2, with D perhaps matching TRBD2 (7 bases). Germline V gene lookup returns CDR1 MNHNS and CDR2 SASEGT. The CDR3 runs 14 residues. The germline V and J ends were trimmed by 9 bases and 1 base, with 12 bases remaining between them. The CDR3 coding sequence is TGTGCCAGTTGGGGAGGGGGGAACACCGGGGAGCTGTTTTTT. Its protein product is CASWGGGNTGELFF.

About this clone: This may stem from a read error, because a much larger clone lies one nucleotide away. The CDR3 DNA reads as TGTGCCAGCAGCCCCGCATGGGTGGGGGGCGGTGAAGCTTTCTTT. This translates into CASSPAWVGGGEAFF. The V call is TRBV7-9, the J call TRBJ1-1, with D perhaps matching TRBD1 (6 bases). Germline CDR1 and CDR2: SEHNR and FQNEAQ (reference sequence). Trimming took 5 bases from V and 7 from J, leaving 20 bases between them. The CDR3 spans 15 residues. The full variable domain, in which reference TRBV7-9 and TRBJ1-1 provide the parts outside the CDR3, is DTGVSQNPRHKITKRGQNVTFRCDPISEHNRLYWYRQTLGQGPEFLTYFQNEAQLEKSRLLSDRFSAERPKGSFSTLEIQRTEQGDSAMYLCASSPAWVGGGEAFFGQGTRLTVV.

The genes are TRBV19 and TRBJ1-1; TRBD1 might be the D (5 bases). The CDR3 runs to 15 residues. The germline CDR1 and CDR2 sequences are LNHDA and SQIVND (reference sequence). V was cut by 9 bases and J by 1 base, with 18 bases left in between. In nucleotides, the CDR3 is TGTGCCAGCCTATCGGGGGGACGAGGGAACACTGAAGCTTTCTTT. Its translation: CASLSGGRGNTEAFF.

This clone was seen at least ten times. V and J are TRBV4-1 and TRBJ1-3; no definite D call. This CDR3 has 15 residues. Trimming shortened V by 0 bases and J by 0 bases, and 6 bases separated the two germline ends. Per germline, CDR1 MGHRA and CDR2 YSYEKL. Here the CDR3 reads CASSQEPSSGNTIYF. The CDR3 DNA reads as TGCGCCAGCAGCCAAGAACCTAGCTCTGGAAACACCATATATTTT.

This clone has a count of ten or more. CDR3 sequence reads: CASSDGTTPTYEQYF. Written as DNA, the CDR3 is TGTGCCAGCAGCGACGGGACTACCCCGACCTACGAGCAGTACTTC. The chain joins TRBV9 to TRBJ2-7, with 7 bases fitting TRBD2. Germline loops: CDR1 SGDLS, CDR2 YYNGEE. There are 15 residues in the CDR3. V shed 3 bases, J shed 2 bases, and the junction held 8 bases outside the gene matches.

About this clone itself: A much larger clone differs from this one at a single base, so this may be a read error. The gene calls are TRBV24-1 and TRBJ2-3, with D possibly TRBD2 on 6 matching bases. The germline V gene has CDR1 KGHDR and CDR2 SFDVKD. There are 14 residues in the CDR3. CDR3 protein: CATELGGFTYTQYF. Here the CDR3 DNA reads TGTGCCACCGAGCTGGGGGGATTCACATATACGCAGTATTTT.

This clone was counted between two and nine times. The chain is built from TRBV5-6 and TRBJ2-6; TRBD1 or TRBD2 may be the D gene (5 bases each). Trimming took off 2 bases at V and 2 bases at J, with 8 bases between the two ends. CDR1 and CDR2 (germline): SGHDT, YYEEEE. The CDR3 spans 15 residues. The CDR3 DNA reads TGTGCCAGCAGCTTTTTGGGGGCTGGGGCCAACGTCCTGACTTTC. It encodes CASSFLGAGANVLTF.

This clone came up many times. This rearrangement joins TRBV10-3 to TRBJ1-2; the D is unclear. The CDR3 runs 12 residues. Trimming removed 5 bases at V and 4 bases at J, with 8 bases between. The germline gives CDR1 ENHRY, CDR2 SYGVKD. The CDR3 sequence: CAISQDGYGYTF. The CDR3 region has the DNA TGTGCCATCAGTCAAGACGGCTATGGCTACACCTTC.

Comments on this clone: A junction boundary mismatches the germline segment, possibly from a read error. The rearrangement uses TRBV6-1 and TRBJ2-4, with D perhaps TRBD1 (6 bases). Germline V gives CDR1 MNHNS, CDR2 SASEGT. The CDR3 sequence is 14 residues long. CDR3 nucleotides: TGTGCCAGCGATTCAGGGGTAGCCAAAAACATTAAGTACTTC. Translation: CASDSGVAKNIKYF.

This clone was detected many times. The J gene is TRBJ1-2, the V gene TRBV9; D is possibly TRBD1 (5 bases). The CDR3 sequence is 12 residues long. Germline CDR1 SGDLS, CDR2 YYNGEE. Deletions cut 0 bases from V and 7 bases from J, with 7 bases between. The CDR3 sequence is CASSVGGGGYTF. DNA of the CDR3: TGTGCCAGCAGCGTAGGGGGGGGTGGCTACACCTTC.

This clone was detected ten times or more. The V call is TRBV9, the J call TRBJ2-6; unclear D gene. V was shortened by 1 base and J by 1 base, with 12 bases between the two germline ends. Looked up from germline, CDR1 is SGDLS and CDR2 is YYNGEE. The length of the CDR3 is 17 residues. CDR3: CASSVPPSNSGANVLTF. CDR3 nucleotide sequence: TGTGCCAGCAGCGTACCCCCTTCCAATTCTGGGGCCAACGTCCTGACTTTC.

For this clone: This may be a read error: a much more frequent sequence differs by one nucleotide. The same CDR3 arises from other DNA sequences in this sample as well. The CDR3 reads CASSEGTGPETQYF. The CDR3 region has the DNA TGTGCCAGCAGCGAGGGGACAGGACCTGAGACCCAGTACTTC. The gene calls are TRBV9 and TRBJ2-5; 8 positions match TRBD1. The V gene's germline CDR1 is SGDLS and CDR2 YYNGEE. V was pared by 3 bases and J by 5 bases, with 6 bases of the junction left unmatched. The CDR3 is 14 amino acids.

This clone was detected ten times or more. This rearrangement joins TRBV3-1 to TRBJ1-2, with 7 bases identical to TRBD1. V shed 1 base and J 4 bases; nucleotides not matched to a gene: 6. Per the germline V gene, CDR1 is LGHDT and CDR2 is YNNKEL (reference sequence). There are 15 residues in the CDR3. The CDR3 is CASSQGQGMAYGYTF. CDR3 in DNA: TGTGCCAGCAGCCAAGGACAGGGTATGGCCTATGGCTACACCTTC.

This clone was seen at least ten times. V gene TRBV27 combines with J gene TRBJ2-3; the D call may be TRBD1 or TRBD2 (5 bases each). Trimming removed 3 bases at V and 2 bases at J, with 9 bases between. Germline assignment: CDR1 MNHEY and CDR2 SMNVEV (reference sequence). The CDR3 has 14 amino acids. CDR3 in amino acids: CASSLGTNTDTQYF. The CDR3 DNA reads as TGTGCCAGCAGTTTGGGGACGAACACAGATACGCAGTATTTT.

The table lists this clone with many counts. The chain joins TRBV12-3 or TRBV12-4 to TRBJ2-5, with 7 nucleotides matching TRBD1. V gave up 5 bases and J gave up 3 bases; unmatched junction bases: 3. This CDR3 region has 13 residues. As DNA, the CDR3 is TGTGCCAGCAGTCGTGGACAGGAAGAGACCCAGTACTTC. It specifies CASSRGQEETQYF.

This clone has at least ten counts. This chain connects TRBV4-1 to TRBJ2-1, with 13 positions matching TRBD2. V trimming: 4 bases; J trimming: 1 base; junction bases outside the gene matches: 1. Germline V gene sequence: CDR1 MGHRA, CDR2 YSYEKL. This CDR3 is built from 16 residues. CDR3 DNA: TGCGCCAGCAGCCTGGGACTAGCGGGGTCCTACAATGAGCAGTTCTTC. Translated, it gives CASSLGLAGSYNEQFF.